What follows are 17 T cell receptor beta chains derived from one specimen sequenced in a study of post-analysis software for immune sequencing data. Study-wide results and caveats: Patients used four to six TRBV segments, including TRBV5-6, TRBV5-1 and TRBV20-1, more often than controls.

These TCRs' antigens remain unknown. Unique molecular identifiers were built into the TCR beta cDNA libraries. MiXCR, run by TCRdb on the PCR reads, gives a single entry per CDR3 protein. This repertoire shows roughly 800,000 distinct CDR3 sequences, 40% to 55% found once; its top ten account for just under 5%. Sequenced input: blood. These receptors were obtained from a girl between 5 and 17 years old with multiple sclerosis.

This sequence joins TRBV29-1 and TRBJ2-5; TRBD2 agrees at 7 bases. CDR3 length: 15 amino acids. Trimming cost V 7 bases and J 0 bases; bases outside gene matches: 11. CDR1 is SQVTM and CDR2 is ANQGSEA in the germline V gene. CDR3 nucleotides: TGCAGCGCGAGTCGGAGGGGAGGGAACCAAGAGACCCAGTACTTC. Its translation is CSASRRGGNQETQYF.

The table lists this clonotype with a few counts. The V gene is TRBV20-1, the J gene TRBJ2-4; D might be TRBD1 (5 bases). Trimming took off 1 base at V and 8 bases at J, with 9 bases between the two ends. The V gene's germline CDR1 is DFQATT and CDR2 SNEGSKA (reference sequence). The CDR3 extends over 12 amino acids. The CDR3 DNA reads as TGCAGTGCTAGAGGGACAAGGGACATTCAGTACTTC. This encodes CSARGTRDIQYF.

The genes are TRBV20-1 and TRBJ2-2; tentatively, D is TRBD2 (6 bases). The ends were cut back, 1 base at V and 2 bases at J, with 14 bases in the middle. Germline values: CDR1 DFQATT, CDR2 SNEGSKA (reference sequence). The CDR3 loop spans 16 amino acids. As DNA, the CDR3 is TGCAGTGCTAGAGTAGGGGTCGGGAGCAACACCGGGGAGCTGTTTTTT. This codes for CSARVGVGSNTGELFF.

This clonotype was picked up a small number of times. The chain recombines TRBV12-3 or TRBV12-4 with TRBJ2-5; 9 positions match TRBD2. The CDR3 consists of 15 residues. Trimming cost V 3 bases and J 4 bases; bases outside gene matches: 6. CDR3 bases: TGTGCCAGCAGTTTCGCTAGCGGGAAAGGAGAGACCCAGTACTTC. Translation: CASSFASGKGETQYF.

The gene calls are TRBV6-6 and TRBJ1-1; D not resolved. The CDR3 is made up of 13 amino acids. The germline V and J ends were trimmed by 5 bases and 1 base, with 8 bases remaining between them. Per the germline V gene, CDR1 is MNHNY and CDR2 is SVGAGI (reference sequence). CDR3 protein: CASSNQPNTEAFF. The CDR3 DNA is TGTGCCAGCAGTAACCAGCCGAACACTGAAGCTTTCTTT.

The chain joins TRBV30 to TRBJ1-2; D is undetermined. The V gene's germline CDR1 is GTSNPN and CDR2 SVGIG (reference sequence). Trimming pared 1 base from V and 4 bases from J, leaving 10 bases between. The CDR3 is made up of 13 amino acids. The CDR3 loop reads CAWSGDIGYGYTF. DNA of the CDR3: TGTGCCTGGAGTGGAGATATCGGCTATGGCTACACCTTC.

This clonotype was seen only a few times. The chain recombines TRBV15 with TRBJ2-5, with no clear D. Germline V gene lookup returns CDR1 LNHNV and CDR2 YYDKDF (reference sequence). Trimming left V 4 bases short and J 4 bases short, with 13 bases between. The CDR3 runs to 14 residues. CDR3 bases: TGTGCCACCAGCACCAATATCGTTGGAGAGACCCAGTACTTC. Protein sequence: CATSTNIVGETQYF.

The chain recombines TRBV4-3 with TRBJ2-3; D uncertain. Germline V CDR1 and CDR2: LGHNA, YSLEER. V lost 0 bases and J lost 1, with 14 bases in between. The CDR3 is 17 amino acids. Here the CDR3 reads CASSQDHEWWRTDTQYF. The CDR3 nucleotides are TGCGCCAGCAGCCAAGATCATGAGTGGTGGCGCACAGATACGCAGTATTTT.

This clonotype was seen a handful of times. The chain recombines TRBV4-3 with TRBJ2-1; 9 nucleotides line up with TRBD2. Germline V gives CDR1 LGHNA, CDR2 YSLEER. The trim removed 3 bases at V and 10 bases at J, leaving 7 bases unmatched. CDR3 length equals 14 residues. The CDR3 here is CASSHLAGDDEQFF. As DNA, the CDR3 is TGCGCCAGCAGCCACTTAGCGGGAGACGACGAGCAGTTCTTC.

This clonotype occurred once. The chain uses TRBV12-3 or TRBV12-4 and TRBJ1-1, with TRBD1 matching 7 bases. The V segment lost 6 bases and the J segment 9 bases; nucleotides outside the gene matches: 10. This CDR3 region has 13 residues. CDR3 loop: CASSLSGQAKAFF. Here the CDR3 DNA reads TGTGCCAGCAGCTTATCCGGACAGGCTAAAGCTTTCTTT.

This clonotype was picked up a small number of times. This chain joins TRBV29-1 and TRBJ2-7, with D perhaps given as TRBD1 or TRBD2 (5 bases each). V was cut by 4 bases and J by 0 bases, with 10 bases left in between. Germline values: CDR1 SQVTM, CDR2 ANQGSEA. The CDR3 is 13 amino acids. The CDR3 region is CSVGGELSYEQYF. For the CDR3, the DNA is TGCAGCGTTGGAGGGGAACTCTCCTACGAGCAGTACTTC.

There are a few counts of this clonotype. The chain carries TRBV3-1 and TRBJ2-1; 11 bases map to TRBD1. CDR3 length: 13 residues. Germline V gives CDR1 LGHDT, CDR2 YNNKEL (reference sequence). V lost 8 bases and J lost 6; bases outside the gene matches: 3. The CDR3 sequence is CASPGQGVNEQFF. The CDR3 nucleotides are TGTGCCAGCCCGGGACAGGGGGTCAATGAGCAGTTCTTC.

The V call is TRBV10-3, the J call TRBJ1-2; TRBD1 matches at 11 bases. In germline, CDR1 is ENHRY, CDR2 SYGVKD. Germline trimming cut 6 bases from V and 7 bases from J; bases unmatched to any gene: 7. This CDR3 is built from 14 residues. CDR3 in amino acids: CAISEDRGPRGYTF. CDR3 DNA sequence: TGTGCCATCAGCGAGGACAGGGGGCCGCGTGGCTACACCTTC.

The CDR3 is CASSFRQGGSPLHF. For the CDR3, the DNA is TGTGCCAGCAGTTTCCGACAGGGGGGCTCACCCCTCCACTTT. The gene calls are TRBV27 and TRBJ1-6, with 9 bases aligning to TRBD1. V gave up 3 bases and J gave up 10 bases; unmatched junction bases: 4. In germline, CDR1 is MNHEY, CDR2 SMNVEV (reference sequence). The CDR3 length is 14 residues.

The CDR3, as DNA: TGTGCCAGCAGCAACGAGAGGGAGGGTTTTCGGAATGAGCAGTTCTTC. It is translated as CASSNEREGFRNEQFF. The chain links TRBV6-6 to TRBJ2-1, with TRBD2 matching 7 bases. V trimming: 6 bases; J trimming: 7 bases; junction bases outside the gene matches: 15. Germline CDR1 MNHNY, CDR2 SVGAGI (reference sequence). The CDR3 contains 16 residues.

This clonotype has more than one count but fewer than ten. Mismatch with germline at one junction end may stem from a read error. V and J are TRBV7-7 and TRBJ2-5, with D tentatively TRBD2 (6 bases). CDR3 length equals 16 residues. Germline V gene sequence: CDR1 SSHAT, CDR2 FNYEAQ (reference sequence). This CDR3 reads CASSFAHRALGGTQYF. The CDR3 DNA follows: TGTGCTAGCAGCTTCGCACACCGGGCTCTGGGAGGGACCCAGTACTTC.

The chain combines TRBV29-1 with TRBJ2-3; possibly TRBD1 or TRBD2 for D (5 bases each). The CDR3 consists of 13 residues. Trimming removed 7 bases from V and 6 bases from J, with 17 bases in between. Germline V gene sequence: CDR1 SQVTM, CDR2 ANQGSEA. The CDR3 region has the DNA TGCAGCGCCCCGACAGAGAGGGCCGATACGCAGTATTTT. Translation: CSAPTERADTQYF.